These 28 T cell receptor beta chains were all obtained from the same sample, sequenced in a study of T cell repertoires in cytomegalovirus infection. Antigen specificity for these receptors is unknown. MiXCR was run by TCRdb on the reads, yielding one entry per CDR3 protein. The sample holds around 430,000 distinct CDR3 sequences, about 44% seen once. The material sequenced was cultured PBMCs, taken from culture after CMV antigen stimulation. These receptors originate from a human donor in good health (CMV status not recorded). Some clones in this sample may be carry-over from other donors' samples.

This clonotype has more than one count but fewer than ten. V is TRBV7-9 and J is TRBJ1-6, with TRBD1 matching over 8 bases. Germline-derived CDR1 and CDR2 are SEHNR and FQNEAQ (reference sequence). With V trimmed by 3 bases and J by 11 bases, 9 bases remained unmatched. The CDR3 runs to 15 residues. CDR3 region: CASSFSGQGRTPLHF. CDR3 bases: TGTGCCAGCAGCTTCTCCGGACAGGGAAGGACACCCCTCCACTTT.

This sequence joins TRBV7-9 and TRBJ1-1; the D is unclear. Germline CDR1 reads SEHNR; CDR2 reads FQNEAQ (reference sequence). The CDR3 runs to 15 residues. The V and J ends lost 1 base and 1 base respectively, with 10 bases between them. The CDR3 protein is CASSLERVRNTEAFF. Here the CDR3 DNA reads TGTGCCAGCAGCTTAGAGCGGGTTAGGAACACTGAAGCTTTCTTT.

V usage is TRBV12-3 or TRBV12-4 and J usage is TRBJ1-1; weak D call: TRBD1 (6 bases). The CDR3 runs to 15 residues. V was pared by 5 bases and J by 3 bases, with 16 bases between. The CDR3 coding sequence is TGTGCCAGCAGTCATGACAGGTGGGGCGACACTGAAGCTTTCTTT. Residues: CASSHDRWGDTEAFF.

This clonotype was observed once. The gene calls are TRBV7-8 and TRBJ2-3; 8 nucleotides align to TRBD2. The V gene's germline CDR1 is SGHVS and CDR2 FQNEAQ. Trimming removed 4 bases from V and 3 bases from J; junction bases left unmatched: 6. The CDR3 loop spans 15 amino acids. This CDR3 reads CASSSPGGGTDTQYF. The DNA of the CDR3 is TGTGCCAGCAGCTCCCCGGGGGGGGGTACAGATACGCAGTATTTT.

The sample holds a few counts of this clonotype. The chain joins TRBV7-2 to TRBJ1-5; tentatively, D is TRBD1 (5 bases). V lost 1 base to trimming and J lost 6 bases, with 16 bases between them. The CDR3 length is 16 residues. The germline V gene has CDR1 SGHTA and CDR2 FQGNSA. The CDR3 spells CASSLGGTDGGQPQHF. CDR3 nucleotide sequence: TGTGCCAGCAGCTTAGGGGGGACGGACGGGGGTCAGCCCCAGCATTTT.

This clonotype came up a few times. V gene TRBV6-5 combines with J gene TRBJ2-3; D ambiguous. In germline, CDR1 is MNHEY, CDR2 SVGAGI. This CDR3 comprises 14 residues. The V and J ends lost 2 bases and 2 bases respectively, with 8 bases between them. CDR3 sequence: CASSYRAATDTQYF. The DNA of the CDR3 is TGTGCCAGCAGTTACCGGGCAGCCACAGATACGCAGTATTTT.

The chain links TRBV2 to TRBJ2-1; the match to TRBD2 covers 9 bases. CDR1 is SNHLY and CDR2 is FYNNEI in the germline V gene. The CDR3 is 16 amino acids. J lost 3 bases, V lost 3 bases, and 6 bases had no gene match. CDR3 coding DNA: TGTGCCAGCAGTGATGCTAGCGGGATTTTCTACAATGAGCAGTTCTTC. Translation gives CASSDASGIFYNEQFF.

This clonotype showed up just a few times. Written as DNA, the CDR3 is TGTGCCAGCAGGCGTACCGGGGAGCTGTTTTTT. This gives the protein CASRRTGELFF. The chain combines TRBV19 with TRBJ2-2; D gene ambiguous. V was trimmed by 9 bases and J by 5 bases, leaving 7 bases between them. The CDR3 totals 11 residues. Germline V gene lookup returns CDR1 LNHDA and CDR2 SQIVND (reference sequence).

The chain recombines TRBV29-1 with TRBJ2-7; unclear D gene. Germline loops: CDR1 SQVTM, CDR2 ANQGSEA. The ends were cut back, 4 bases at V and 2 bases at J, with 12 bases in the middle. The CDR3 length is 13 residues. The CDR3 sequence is CSVARTPAYEQYF. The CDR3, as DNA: TGCAGCGTTGCCAGGACGCCCGCCTACGAGCAGTACTTC.

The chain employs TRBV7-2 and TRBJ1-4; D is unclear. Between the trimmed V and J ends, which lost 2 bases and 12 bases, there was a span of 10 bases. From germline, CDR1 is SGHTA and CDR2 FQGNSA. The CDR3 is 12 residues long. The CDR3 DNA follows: TGTGCCAGCAGCTTACCCGTCGGGGAACTGTTTTTT. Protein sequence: CASSLPVGELFF.

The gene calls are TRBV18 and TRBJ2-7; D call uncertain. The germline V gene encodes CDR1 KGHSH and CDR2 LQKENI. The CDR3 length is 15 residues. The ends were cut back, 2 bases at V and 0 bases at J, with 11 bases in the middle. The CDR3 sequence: CASSPFRENSYEQYF. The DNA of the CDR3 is TGTGCCAGCTCACCATTTCGAGAGAACTCCTACGAGCAGTACTTC.

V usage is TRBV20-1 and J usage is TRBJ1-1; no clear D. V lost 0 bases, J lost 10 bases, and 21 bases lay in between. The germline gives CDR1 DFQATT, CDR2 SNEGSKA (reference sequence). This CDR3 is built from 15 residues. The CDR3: CSARDPRRHETGAFF. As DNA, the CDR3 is TGCAGTGCTAGAGATCCCCGCAGGCATGAAACGGGAGCTTTCTTT.

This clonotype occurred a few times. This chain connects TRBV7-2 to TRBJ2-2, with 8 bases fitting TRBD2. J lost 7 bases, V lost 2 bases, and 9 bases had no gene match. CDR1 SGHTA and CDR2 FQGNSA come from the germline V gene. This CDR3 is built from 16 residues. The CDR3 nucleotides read TGTGCCAGCAGCTTACAGCGGGGGTCCCATGGCGGGGAGCTGTTTTTT. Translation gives CASSLQRGSHGGELFF.

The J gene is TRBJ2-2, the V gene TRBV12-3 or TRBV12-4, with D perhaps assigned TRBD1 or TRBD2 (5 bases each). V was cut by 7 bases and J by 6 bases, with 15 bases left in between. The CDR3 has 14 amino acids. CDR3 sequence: CASTYPGAAGELFF. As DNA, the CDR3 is TGTGCCAGCACCTACCCCGGGGCGGCCGGGGAGCTGTTTTTT.

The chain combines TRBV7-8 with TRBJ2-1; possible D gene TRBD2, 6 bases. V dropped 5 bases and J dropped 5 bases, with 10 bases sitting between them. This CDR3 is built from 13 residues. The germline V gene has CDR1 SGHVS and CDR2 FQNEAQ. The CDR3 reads CASSRGTNNEQFF. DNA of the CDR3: TGTGCCAGCAGCCGCGGGACCAACAATGAGCAGTTCTTC.

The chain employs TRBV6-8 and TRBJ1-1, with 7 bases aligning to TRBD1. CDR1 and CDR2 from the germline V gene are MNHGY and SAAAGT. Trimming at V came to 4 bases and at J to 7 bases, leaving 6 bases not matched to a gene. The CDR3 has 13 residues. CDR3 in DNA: TGTGCCAGCAGTTTATACCGGGACAGTGAAGCTTTCTTT. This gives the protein CASSLYRDSEAFF.

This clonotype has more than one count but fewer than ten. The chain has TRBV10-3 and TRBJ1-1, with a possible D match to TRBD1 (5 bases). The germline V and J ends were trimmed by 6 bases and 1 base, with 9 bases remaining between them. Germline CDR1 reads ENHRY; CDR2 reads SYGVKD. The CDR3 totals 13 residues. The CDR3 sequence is CAIRTTANTEAFF. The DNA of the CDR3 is TGTGCCATCAGAACGACAGCGAACACTGAAGCTTTCTTT.

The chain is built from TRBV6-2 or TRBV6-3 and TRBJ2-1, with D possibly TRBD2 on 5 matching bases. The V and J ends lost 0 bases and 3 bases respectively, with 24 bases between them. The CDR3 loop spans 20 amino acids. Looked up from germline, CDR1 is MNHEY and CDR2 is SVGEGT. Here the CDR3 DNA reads TGTGCCAGCAGTTACTCAATCGCGGGCCCGGAAACGATAATCTACAATGAGCAGTTCTTC. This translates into CASSYSIAGPETIIYNEQFF.

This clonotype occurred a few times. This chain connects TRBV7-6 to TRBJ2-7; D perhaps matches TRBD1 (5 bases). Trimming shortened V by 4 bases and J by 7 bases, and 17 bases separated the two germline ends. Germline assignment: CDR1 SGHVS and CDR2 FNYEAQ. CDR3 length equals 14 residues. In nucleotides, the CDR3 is TGTGCCAGCAGCTCTAATCCGACAGTTTTGGAGCAGTACTTC. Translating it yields CASSSNPTVLEQYF.

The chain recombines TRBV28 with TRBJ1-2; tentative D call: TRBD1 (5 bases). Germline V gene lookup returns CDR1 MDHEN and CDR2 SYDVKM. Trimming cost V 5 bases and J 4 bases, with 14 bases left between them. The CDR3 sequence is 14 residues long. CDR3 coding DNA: TGTGCCAGCAGTCCAACACCGAGGGGCTATGGCTACACCTTC. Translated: CASSPTPRGYGYTF.

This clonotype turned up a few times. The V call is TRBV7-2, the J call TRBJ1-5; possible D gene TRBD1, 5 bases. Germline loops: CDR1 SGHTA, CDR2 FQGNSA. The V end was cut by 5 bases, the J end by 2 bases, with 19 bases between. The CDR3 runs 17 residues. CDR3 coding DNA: TGTGCCAGCAGCCCTACTGGGACCAGCTGGGGCAATCAGCCCCAGCATTTT. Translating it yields CASSPTGTSWGNQPQHF.

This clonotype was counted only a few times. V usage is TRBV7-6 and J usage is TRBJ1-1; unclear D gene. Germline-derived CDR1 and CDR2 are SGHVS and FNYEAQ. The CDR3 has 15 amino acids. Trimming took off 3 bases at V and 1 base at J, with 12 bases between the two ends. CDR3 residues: CASSFMGGQNTEAFF. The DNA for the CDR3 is TGTGCCAGCAGCTTTATGGGTGGCCAGAACACTGAAGCTTTCTTT.

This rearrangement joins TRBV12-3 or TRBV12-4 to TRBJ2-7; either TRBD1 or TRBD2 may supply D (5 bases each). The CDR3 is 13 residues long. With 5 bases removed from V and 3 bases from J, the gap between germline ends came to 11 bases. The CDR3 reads CASSGDGDYEQYF. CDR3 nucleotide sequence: TGTGCCAGCAGTGGGGACGGGGACTACGAGCAGTACTTC.

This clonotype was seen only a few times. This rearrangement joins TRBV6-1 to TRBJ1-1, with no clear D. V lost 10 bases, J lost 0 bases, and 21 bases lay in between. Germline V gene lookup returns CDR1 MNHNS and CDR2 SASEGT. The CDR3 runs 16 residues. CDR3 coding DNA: TGTGCCACAGGATCCAAAAACGCCTACATGAACACTGAAGCTTTCTTT. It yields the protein CATGSKNAYMNTEAFF.

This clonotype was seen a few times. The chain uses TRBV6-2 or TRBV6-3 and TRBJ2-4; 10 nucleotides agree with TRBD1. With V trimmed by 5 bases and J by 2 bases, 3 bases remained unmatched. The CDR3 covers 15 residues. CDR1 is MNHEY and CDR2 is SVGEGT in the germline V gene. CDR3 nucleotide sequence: TGTGCCAGCAGTCGGACAGGGGGAACCAAAAACATTCAGTACTTC. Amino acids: CASSRTGGTKNIQYF.

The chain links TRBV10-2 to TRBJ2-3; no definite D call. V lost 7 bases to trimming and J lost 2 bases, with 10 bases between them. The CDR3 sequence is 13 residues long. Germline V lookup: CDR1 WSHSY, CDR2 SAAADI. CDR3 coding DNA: TGCGCCAGCAAAAGACACGACACAGATACGCAGTATTTT. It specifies CASKRHDTDTQYF.

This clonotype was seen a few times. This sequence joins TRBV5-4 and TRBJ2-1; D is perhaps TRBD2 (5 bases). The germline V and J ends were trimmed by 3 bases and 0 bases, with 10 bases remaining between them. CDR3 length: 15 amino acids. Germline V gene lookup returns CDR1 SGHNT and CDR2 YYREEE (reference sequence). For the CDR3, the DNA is TGTGCCAGCAGCTCAGAAGCGGTCTCCTACAATGAGCAGTTCTTC. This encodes CASSSEAVSYNEQFF.

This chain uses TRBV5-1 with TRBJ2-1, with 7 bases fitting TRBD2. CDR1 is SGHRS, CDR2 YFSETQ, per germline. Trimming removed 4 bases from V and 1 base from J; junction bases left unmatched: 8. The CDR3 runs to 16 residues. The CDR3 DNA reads TGCGCCAGCAGCCTCTCGCTCGGGAGGTCCTACAATGAGCAGTTCTTC. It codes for CASSLSLGRSYNEQFF.